A single sample is the source of the 21 T cell receptor beta chains below, sequenced in a study of T-cell memory formation after mild COVID-19. TCRdb recomputed calls from the 5' RACE reads with MiXCR, one row per CDR3 protein. The table lists 350,000 to 450,000 distinct CDR3 sequences, approximately 15% of them singletons. Sequenced material: PBMCs or a T cell subset sorted from them (not recorded which). These receptor sequences come from a man aged 18 to 30 who had mild COVID-19 (a few samples of this study predate the infection). Cell type and time point are not known.

This chain connects TRBV4-3 to TRBJ2-1; 7 bases agree with TRBD2. This CDR3 spans 16 amino acids. V lost 0 bases, J lost 3 bases, and 5 bases stayed unmatched. Germline-derived CDR1 and CDR2 are LGHNA and YSLEER. CDR3 sequence reads: CASSQESAGDYNEQFF. Here the CDR3 DNA reads TGCGCCAGCAGCCAAGAATCGGCGGGGGACTACAATGAGCAGTTCTTC.

This clonotype has ten or more counts. V gene TRBV10-3 combines with J gene TRBJ2-1, with 10 bases fitting TRBD2. Germline CDR1 and CDR2: ENHRY and SYGVKD. The CDR3 runs 16 residues. Trimming cost V 3 bases and J 10 bases; bases outside gene matches: 12. The CDR3 DNA reads TGTGCCATCAGTGAACTCGAGCGGGGGGGCCGACGGGAGCAGTTCTTC. Translated, it gives CAISELERGGRREQFF.

This sequence joins TRBV20-1 and TRBJ2-1, with TRBD2 matching over 7 bases. Germline-derived CDR1 and CDR2 are DFQATT and SNEGSKA (reference sequence). The CDR3 extends over 14 amino acids. V shed 0 bases and J 6 bases; nucleotides not matched to a gene: 5. The DNA of the CDR3 is TGCAGTGCTAGAGACCCCGGGGGGTTCAATGAGCAGTTCTTC. This sequence encodes CSARDPGGFNEQFF.

The chain links TRBV7-3 to TRBJ1-2; 12 nucleotides agree with TRBD1. V lost 5 bases and J lost 8; bases outside the gene matches: 6. The germline V gene encodes CDR1 SGHTA and CDR2 FQGTGA. This CDR3 is 14 amino acids long. The CDR3 region is CASSQGQGAEGYTF. The CDR3 bases are TGTGCCAGCAGCCAGGGACAGGGGGCGGAGGGCTACACCTTC. Full variable domain (rest looked up from reference TRBV7-3 and TRBJ1-2): GAGVSQTPSNKVTEKGKYVELRCDPISGHTALYWYRQSLGQGPEFLIYFQGTGAADDSGLPNDRFFAVRPEGSVSTLKIQRTERGDSAVYLCASSQGQGAEGYTFGSGTRLTVV.

This clonotype was recorded a few times. J is TRBJ2-5 and V is TRBV6-1, with no clear D. From germline, CDR1 is MNHNS and CDR2 SASEGT. The CDR3 runs to 16 residues. The ends were cut back, 1 base at V and 4 bases at J, with 16 bases in the middle. The CDR3 here is CASSEGGVVGLETQYF. CDR3 nucleotide sequence: TGTGCCAGCAGTGAAGGGGGTGTTGTAGGGTTAGAGACCCAGTACTTC.

This clonotype was seen ten or more times. The chain uses TRBV27 and TRBJ2-2; possible D gene TRBD2, 6 bases. The V end lost 3 bases, the J end lost 6 bases, and 8 bases lay between the germline ends. The CDR3 spans 13 residues. In germline, CDR1 is MNHEY, CDR2 SMNVEV (reference sequence). CDR3 sequence reads: CASSFRLAGELFF. In DNA form, the CDR3 reads TGTGCCAGCAGTTTCAGACTAGCCGGGGAGCTGTTTTTT.

This clonotype came up a few times. The chain combines TRBV9 with TRBJ1-2; D possibly corresponds to TRBD1 (6 bases). V dropped 4 bases and J dropped 8 bases, with 12 bases sitting between them. The germline V gene has CDR1 SGDLS and CDR2 YYNGEE. This CDR3 contains 12 residues. The CDR3 spells CASSHRDGGYTF. The CDR3 DNA sequence: TGTGCCAGCAGCCACAGGGACGGGGGCTACACCTTC. The variable domain in full, with the rest retrieved from reference TRBV9 and TRBJ1-2, is DSGVTQTPKHLITATGQRVTLRCSPRSGDLSVYWYQQSLDQGLQFLIQYYNGEERAKGNILERFSAQQFPDLHSELNLSSLELGDSALYFCASSHRDGGYTFGSGTRLTVV.

The V call is TRBV4-2, the J call TRBJ2-2; a weak D match, TRBD1 (5 bases). This CDR3 is built from 16 residues. Trimming removed 4 bases at V and 1 base at J, with 13 bases between. From germline, CDR1 is LGHNA and CDR2 YNFKEQ. As DNA, the CDR3 is TGTGCCAGCAGCCTTGGAACTGGACAGAACACCGGGGAGCTGTTTTTT. This gives the protein CASSLGTGQNTGELFF.

This clonotype has just a few counts. This rearrangement joins TRBV7-8 to TRBJ2-6; D gene unclear. CDR1 SGHVS and CDR2 FQNEAQ come from the germline V gene. This CDR3 contains 17 residues. V shed 6 bases and J shed 0 bases, with 15 bases lying between them. The CDR3 DNA reads as TGTGCCAGCAGGTATAGACCCCCACACTCTGGGGCCAACGTCCTGACTTTC. As protein: CASRYRPPHSGANVLTF. Variable domain in full (rest from reference TRBV7-8 and TRBJ2-6): GAGVSQSPRYKVAKRGQDVALRCDPISGHVSLFWYQQALGQGPEFLTYFQNEAQLDKSGLPSDRFFAERPEGSVSTLKIQRTQQEDSAVYLCASRYRPPHSGANVLTFGAGSRLTVL.

The chain joins TRBV7-6 to TRBJ2-1, with D maybe TRBD1 (6 bases). The CDR3 has 16 residues. Germline V gene sequence: CDR1 SGHVS, CDR2 FNYEAQ. The ends were cut back, 2 bases at V and 6 bases at J, with 17 bases in the middle. DNA for the CDR3: TGTGCCAGCAGCTTAAATCCAGGGGACCGTTTCAATGAGCAGTTCTTC. As protein: CASSLNPGDRFNEQFF.

This clonotype was counted ten times or more. The chain's CDR3 is CASREGLGAKNIQYF. The CDR3, as DNA: TGTGCCAGCAGAGAGGGGTTGGGAGCCAAAAACATTCAGTACTTC. This chain connects TRBV7-9 to TRBJ2-4; the D call may be TRBD1 or TRBD2 (5 bases each). V lost 6 bases to trimming and J lost 0 bases, with 12 bases between them. The CDR3 contains 15 residues. Germline assignment: CDR1 SEHNR and CDR2 FQNEAQ (reference sequence).

There are many counts of this clonotype. V usage is TRBV5-1 and J usage is TRBJ2-5; D might be TRBD2 (5 bases). CDR1 is SGHRS, CDR2 YFSETQ, per germline. The CDR3 is made up of 15 amino acids. V was cut by 4 bases and J by 4 bases, with 17 bases left in between. CDR3 residues: CASSGAGPRGETQYF. CDR3 nucleotide sequence: TGCGCCAGCAGCGGAGCTGGACCTCGGGGAGAGACCCAGTACTTC.

This clonotype showed up just a few times. V and J are TRBV9 and TRBJ1-3; no definite D call. This CDR3 comprises 18 residues. The germline gives CDR1 SGDLS, CDR2 YYNGEE. With 0 bases removed from V and 0 bases from J, the gap between germline ends came to 16 bases. CDR3 region: CASSVAEVWRYSGNTIYF. Here the CDR3 DNA reads TGTGCCAGCAGCGTAGCTGAGGTTTGGCGATACTCTGGAAACACCATATATTTT.

This chain joins TRBV12-3 or TRBV12-4 and TRBJ2-2; a possible D gene is TRBD1 (5 bases). V lost 3 bases, J lost 8 bases, and 10 bases lay in between. This CDR3 is built from 13 residues. DNA for the CDR3: TGTGCCAGCAGTTTGCTGGGGCTGGGGGAGCTGTTTTTT. This gives the protein CASSLLGLGELFF.

The chain joins TRBV4-1 to TRBJ2-7, with 7 bases aligning to TRBD1. Germline CDR1 and CDR2: MGHRA and YSYEKL. Trimming removed 0 bases from V and 1 base from J; junction bases left unmatched: 3. CDR3 length: 15 amino acids. The CDR3 is CASSQDLGQSYEQYV. DNA of the CDR3: TGCGCCAGCAGCCAAGATTTGGGACAGTCCTACGAGCAGTACGTC.

The V call is TRBV18, the J call TRBJ2-1, with TRBD2 identical over 8 bases. The CDR3 sequence is 16 residues long. Germline CDR1 KGHSH, CDR2 LQKENI. V gave up 3 bases and J gave up 4 bases; unmatched junction bases: 8. The CDR3: CASSPGWRGAYNEQFF. CDR3 nucleotides: TGTGCCAGCTCACCCGGATGGCGGGGGGCGTACAATGAGCAGTTCTTC.

The chain couples TRBV20-1 to TRBJ2-5; 12 bases match TRBD2. CDR3 length: 15 amino acids. Unmatched junction bases numbered 9, after V lost 5 bases and J lost 5 bases. Germline assignment: CDR1 DFQATT and CDR2 SNEGSKA (reference sequence). The CDR3, as DNA: TGCAGTGCTGAGACTAGCGGGGGCGACCGGGAGACCCAGTACTTC. Encoded protein: CSAETSGGDRETQYF.

The genes are TRBV5-6 and TRBJ1-4, with TRBD1 matching 9 bases. Per the germline V gene, CDR1 is SGHDT and CDR2 is YYEEEE. V was clipped by 4 bases and J by 6 bases; unmatched bases: 4. This CDR3 spans 14 amino acids. The CDR3 loop reads CASSHWTGDEKLFF. The CDR3 coding sequence is TGTGCCAGCAGCCATTGGACAGGGGATGAAAAACTGTTTTTT.

In its sample, this clonotype was seen a few times. The chain uses TRBV7-3 and TRBJ1-4; D not resolved. Trimming removed 5 bases from V and 7 bases from J, with 11 bases in between. The CDR3 sequence is 13 residues long. From germline, CDR1 is SGHTA and CDR2 FQGTGA. CDR3: CASSRNKGEKLFF. The CDR3 nucleotides are TGTGCCAGCAGCCGAAATAAGGGTGAAAAACTGTTTTTT.

This clonotype has a handful of counts. This chain joins TRBV5-5 and TRBJ2-3, with TRBD2 matching 12 bases. Looked up from germline, CDR1 is SGHKS and CDR2 is YYEKEE (reference sequence). J gave up 5 bases and V 4 bases, and 5 bases lay outside the gene matches. CDR3 length equals 15 residues. CDR3 coding DNA: TGTGCCAGCAGCACCCTAGCGGGGGGGCAAGATACGCAGTATTTT. Translation gives CASSTLAGGQDTQYF.

The chain couples TRBV7-2 to TRBJ2-3, with 8 nucleotides matching TRBD1. This CDR3 contains 15 residues. Looked up from germline, CDR1 is SGHTA and CDR2 is FQGNSA. Trimming cost V 4 bases and J 5 bases; bases outside gene matches: 8. The CDR3 region has the DNA TGTGCCAGCAGCTGGTCGACAGGGGTCGGAGATACGCAGTATTTT. Protein: CASSWSTGVGDTQYF.